This record covers a single T cell receptor beta chain. In the original analysis: Reference gene primer amplification in the assay estimated nucleated cell counts. TCRdb's copy holds only in-frame clones and misses some; the assay was immunoSEQ multiplex PCR. From that table come the V and J calls and clone size; the DNA was used to work out D and trimming. The top ten clones hold around 1.6% of a sample with roughly 210,000 clones, about 85% of them seen once. The data originate from a study of blood T cell repertoires in COVID-19. In germline, CDR1 is LGHDT, CDR2 YNNKEL (reference sequence). The trim removed 6 bases at V and 4 bases at J, leaving 2 bases unmatched. The CDR3 spans 15 residues.

V usage is TRBV3-1 (or the pseudogene TRBV3-2) and J usage is TRBJ2-3, with 15 nucleotides matching TRBD2. Sequencing used peripheral blood. This sequence was found in an older man with acute or convalescent COVID-19. The CDR3: CASRRTSGRADTQYF. CDR3 bases: TGTGCCAGCAGACGGACTAGCGGGAGGGCAGATACGCAGTATTTT.